The 8 T cell receptor beta chains below were found in one sample sequenced in a study of blood T cell repertoires in COVID-19. This table comes from immunoSEQ multiplex PCR, and its TCRdb copy is limited to in-frame clones, with some not included. The sample records some 320,000 clones, 85% being singletons. The sequencing input was PBMCs or T cells enriched from blood (not recorded which). Receptors originate from a woman younger than 45 who had been exposed to COVID-19.

The CDR3 nucleotides are TGTGCCAGCAGCTCCTCCAGGGGAGCCACTGAAGCTTTCTTT. Protein sequence: CASSSSRGATEAFF. The rearrangement links TRBV13 to TRBJ1-1, with D tentatively TRBD1 (6 bases). The germline V and J ends were trimmed by 4 bases and 4 bases, with 13 bases remaining between them. CDR1 and CDR2 (germline): PRHDT, FYEKMQ (reference sequence). The CDR3 runs to 14 residues. The whole variable domain, remainder taken from reference TRBV13 and TRBJ1-1, is AAGVIQSPRHLIKEKRETATLKCYPIPRHDTVYWYQQGPGQDPQFLISFYEKMQSDKGSIPDRFSAQQFSDYHSELNMSSLELGDSALYFCASSSSRGATEAFFGQGTRLTVV.

This chain connects TRBV19 to TRBJ2-7, with TRBD2 identical over 10 bases. The CDR3 is 15 amino acids. The germline gives CDR1 LNHDA, CDR2 SQIVND (reference sequence). With 3 bases clipped from V and 3 bases from J, the junction kept 5 bases outside the gene matches. CDR3 loop: CASSIVGTSVYEQYF. The CDR3 coding sequence is TGTGCCAGTAGTATTGTAGGGACTAGCGTCTACGAGCAGTACTTC.

V is TRBV7-9 and J is TRBJ2-5, with TRBD1 as a possible D gene (5 bases). The CDR3 is made up of 14 amino acids. V lost 8 bases, J lost 2 bases, and 15 bases lay in between. Germline loops: CDR1 SEHNR, CDR2 FQNEAQ (reference sequence). For the CDR3, the DNA is TGTGCCAGCGGGCAGGGATTAACTCAAGAGACCCAGTACTTC. It is translated as CASGQGLTQETQYF.

The gene calls are TRBV7-9 and TRBJ1-5; 9 nucleotides match TRBD1. Germline values: CDR1 SEHNR, CDR2 FQNEAQ (reference sequence). The V gene end was trimmed by 5 bases and the J gene end by 3 bases; junction bases not matched to a gene: 11. This CDR3 is 17 amino acids long. The CDR3 region has the DNA TGTGCCAGCAGCCCTTTCACAGGGGGCAGAGACAATCAGCCCCAGCATTTT. It is translated as CASSPFTGGRDNQPQHF.

This clone was detected only a few times. The rearrangement uses TRBV3-1 (or the pseudogene TRBV3-2) and TRBJ1-1, with TRBD1 identical over 7 bases. The CDR3 spans 15 residues. The V and J ends lost 2 bases and 1 base, in that order; junction bases with no gene match: 4. Germline V lookup: CDR1 LGHDT, CDR2 YNNKEL (reference sequence). Here the CDR3 DNA reads TGTGCCAGCAGCCAAAGGGCAGGGGGGAACACTGAAGCTTTCTTT. It specifies CASSQRAGGNTEAFF.

The J gene is TRBJ1-5, the V gene TRBV6-4, with TRBD1 identical over 8 bases. CDR3 size: 17 residues. The trim removed 4 bases at V and 3 bases at J, leaving 11 bases unmatched. The germline gives CDR1 MRHNA, CDR2 SNTAGT. The CDR3 sequence is CASSVDDRDRYNQPQHF. The CDR3, as DNA: TGTGCCAGCAGTGTAGATGATAGGGACAGGTACAATCAGCCCCAGCATTTT.

The chain has TRBV30 and TRBJ2-1; D gene ambiguous. The CDR3 totals 12 residues. V lost 1 base, J lost 9 bases, and 10 bases lay in between. Per germline, CDR1 GTSNPN and CDR2 SVGIG (reference sequence). The CDR3 region is CAWSGLDFEQFF. The CDR3 DNA is TGTGCCTGGAGTGGGCTAGACTTTGAGCAGTTCTTC.

With respect to this clone: Other DNA sequences from this sample encode an identical CDR3 as well. J is TRBJ1-1 and V is TRBV5-1, with D perhaps TRBD1 (6 bases). This CDR3 comprises 14 residues. In germline, CDR1 is SGHRS, CDR2 YFSETQ. V dropped 5 bases and J dropped 0 bases, with 11 bases sitting between them. The CDR3 loop reads CASSGGLMNTEAFF. In nucleotides, the CDR3 is TGCGCCAGCAGTGGGGGCCTTATGAACACTGAAGCTTTCTTT.